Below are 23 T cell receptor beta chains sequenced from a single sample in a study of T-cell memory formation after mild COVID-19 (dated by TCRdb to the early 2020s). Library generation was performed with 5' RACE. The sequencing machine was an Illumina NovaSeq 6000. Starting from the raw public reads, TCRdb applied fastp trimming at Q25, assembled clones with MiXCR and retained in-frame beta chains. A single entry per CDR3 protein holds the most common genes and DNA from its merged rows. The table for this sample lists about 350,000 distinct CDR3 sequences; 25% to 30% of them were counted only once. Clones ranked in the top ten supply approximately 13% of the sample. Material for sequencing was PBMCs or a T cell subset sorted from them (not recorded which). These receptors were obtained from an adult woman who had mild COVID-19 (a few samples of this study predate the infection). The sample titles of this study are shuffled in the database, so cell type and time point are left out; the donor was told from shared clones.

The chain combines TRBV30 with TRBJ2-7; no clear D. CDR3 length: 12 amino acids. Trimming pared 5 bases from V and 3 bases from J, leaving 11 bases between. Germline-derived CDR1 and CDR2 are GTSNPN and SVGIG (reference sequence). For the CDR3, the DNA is TGTGCCTGGGGGGTGACAAACTACGAGCAGTACTTC. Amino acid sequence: CAWGVTNYEQYF.

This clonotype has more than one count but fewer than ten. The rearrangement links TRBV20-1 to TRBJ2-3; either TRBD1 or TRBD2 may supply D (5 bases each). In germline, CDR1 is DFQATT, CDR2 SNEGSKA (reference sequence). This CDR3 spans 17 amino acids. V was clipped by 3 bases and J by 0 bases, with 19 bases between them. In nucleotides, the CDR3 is TGCAGTGCTAGCGGGGACGCTCGGGGCCTTAGCACAGATACGCAGTATTTT. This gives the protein CSASGDARGLSTDTQYF.

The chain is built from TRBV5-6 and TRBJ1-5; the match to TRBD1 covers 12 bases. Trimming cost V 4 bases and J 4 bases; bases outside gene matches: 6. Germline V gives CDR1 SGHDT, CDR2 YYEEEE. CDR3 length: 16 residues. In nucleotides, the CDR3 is TGTGCCAGCAGCCGCCGGGACAGGGGGCCAAATCAGCCCCAGCATTTT. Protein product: CASSRRDRGPNQPQHF.

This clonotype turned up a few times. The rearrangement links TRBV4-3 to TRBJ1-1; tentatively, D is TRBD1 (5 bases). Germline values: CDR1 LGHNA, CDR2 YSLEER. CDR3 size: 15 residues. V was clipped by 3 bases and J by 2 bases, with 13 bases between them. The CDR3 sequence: CASSHFLRGNTEAFF. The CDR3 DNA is TGCGCCAGCAGCCACTTCCTAAGGGGCAACACTGAAGCTTTCTTT.

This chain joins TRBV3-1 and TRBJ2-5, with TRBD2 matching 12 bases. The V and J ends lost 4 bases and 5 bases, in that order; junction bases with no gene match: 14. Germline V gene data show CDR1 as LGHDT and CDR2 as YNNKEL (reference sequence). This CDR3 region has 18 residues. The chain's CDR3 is CASSPYPETSGGEETQYF. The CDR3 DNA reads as TGTGCCAGCAGCCCCTACCCTGAGACTAGCGGGGGTGAGGAGACCCAGTACTTC.

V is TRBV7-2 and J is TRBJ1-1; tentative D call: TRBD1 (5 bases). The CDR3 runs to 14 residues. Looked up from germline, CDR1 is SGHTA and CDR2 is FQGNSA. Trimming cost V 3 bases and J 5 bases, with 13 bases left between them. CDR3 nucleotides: TGTGCCAGCAGCTTCGGCAGGGTGGATACTGAAGCTTTCTTT. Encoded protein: CASSFGRVDTEAFF.

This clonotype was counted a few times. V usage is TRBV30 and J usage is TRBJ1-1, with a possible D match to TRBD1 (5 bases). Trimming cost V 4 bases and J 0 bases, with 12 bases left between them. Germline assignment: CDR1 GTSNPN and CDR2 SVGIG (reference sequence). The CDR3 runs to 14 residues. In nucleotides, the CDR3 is TGTGCCTGGAACCAGGGAACCATGAACACTGAAGCTTTCTTT. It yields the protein CAWNQGTMNTEAFF.

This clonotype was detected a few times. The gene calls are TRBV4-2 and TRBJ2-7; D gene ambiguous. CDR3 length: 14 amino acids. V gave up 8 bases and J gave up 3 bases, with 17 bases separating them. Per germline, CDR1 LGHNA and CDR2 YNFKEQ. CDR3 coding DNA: TGTGCCAGCGGAGAGAACACCGACTTCTACGAGCAGTACTTC. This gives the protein CASGENTDFYEQYF.

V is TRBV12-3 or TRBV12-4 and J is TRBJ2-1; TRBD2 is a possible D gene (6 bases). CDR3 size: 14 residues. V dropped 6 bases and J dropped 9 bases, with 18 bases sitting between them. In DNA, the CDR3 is TGTGCCAGCAGGCTCCGACTAGAATCAAGTGAGCAGTTCTTC. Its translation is CASRLRLESSEQFF.

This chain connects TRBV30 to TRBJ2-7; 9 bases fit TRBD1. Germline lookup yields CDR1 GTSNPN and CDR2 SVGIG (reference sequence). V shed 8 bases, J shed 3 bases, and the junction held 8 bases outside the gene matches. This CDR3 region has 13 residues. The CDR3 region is CATVGTGLYEQYF. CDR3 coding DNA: TGTGCCACGGTCGGGACAGGGCTCTACGAGCAGTACTTC.

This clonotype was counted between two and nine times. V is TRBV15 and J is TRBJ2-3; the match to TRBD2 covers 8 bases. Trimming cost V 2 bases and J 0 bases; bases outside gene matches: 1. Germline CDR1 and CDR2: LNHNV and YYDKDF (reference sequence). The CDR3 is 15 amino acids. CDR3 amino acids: CATSRIAGSTDTQYF. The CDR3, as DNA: TGTGCCACCAGCAGAATAGCGGGAAGCACAGATACGCAGTATTTT.

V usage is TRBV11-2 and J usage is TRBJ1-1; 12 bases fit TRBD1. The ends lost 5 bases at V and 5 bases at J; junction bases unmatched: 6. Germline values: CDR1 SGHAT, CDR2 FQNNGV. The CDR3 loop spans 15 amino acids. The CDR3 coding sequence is TGTGCCAGCAGCCCCGGGACAGGGGGCATGACTGAAGCTTTCTTT. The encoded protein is CASSPGTGGMTEAFF. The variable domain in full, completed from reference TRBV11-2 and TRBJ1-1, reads EAGVAQSPRYKIIEKRQSVAFWCNPISGHATLYWYQQILGQGPKLLIQFQNNGVVDDSQLPKDRFSAERLKGVDSTLKIQPAKLEDSAVYLCASSPGTGGMTEAFFGQGTRLTVV.

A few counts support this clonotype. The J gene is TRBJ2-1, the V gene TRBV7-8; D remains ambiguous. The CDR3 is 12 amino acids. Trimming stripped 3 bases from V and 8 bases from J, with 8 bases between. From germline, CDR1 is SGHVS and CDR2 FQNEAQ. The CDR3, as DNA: TGTGCCAGCAGCTTTTTCCAGGATGAGCAGTTCTTC. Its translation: CASSFFQDEQFF.

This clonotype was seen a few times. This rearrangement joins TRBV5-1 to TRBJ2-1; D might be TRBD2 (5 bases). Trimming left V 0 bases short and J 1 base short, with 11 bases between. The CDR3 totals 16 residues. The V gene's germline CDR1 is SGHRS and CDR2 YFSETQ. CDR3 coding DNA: TGCGCCAGCAGCTTGGGGCCGGGATCTTCCTACAATGAGCAGTTCTTC. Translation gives CASSLGPGSSYNEQFF.

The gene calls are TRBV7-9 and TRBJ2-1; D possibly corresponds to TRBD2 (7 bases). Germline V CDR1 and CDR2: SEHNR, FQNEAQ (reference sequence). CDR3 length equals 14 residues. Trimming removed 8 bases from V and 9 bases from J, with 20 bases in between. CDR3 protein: CASDRGAPGSEQFF. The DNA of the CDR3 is TGTGCCAGCGACCGGGGGGCCCCAGGCAGTGAGCAGTTCTTC.

The CDR3 sequence is CASSVESLYTDTQYF. The CDR3 nucleotides are TGTGCCAGCAGCGTAGAGTCCCTTTACACAGATACGCAGTATTTT. The chain employs TRBV9 and TRBJ2-3; no clear D. This CDR3 contains 15 residues. Trimming took off 0 bases at V and 2 bases at J, with 10 bases between the two ends. Germline CDR1 reads SGDLS; CDR2 reads YYNGEE.

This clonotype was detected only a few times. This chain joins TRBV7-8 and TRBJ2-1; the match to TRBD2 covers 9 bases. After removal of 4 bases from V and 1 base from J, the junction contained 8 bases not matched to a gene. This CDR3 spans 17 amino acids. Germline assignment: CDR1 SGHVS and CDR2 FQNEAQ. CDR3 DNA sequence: TGTGCCAGCAGCTCACTGGGTAGCGGGAGATCCTACAATGAGCAGTTCTTC. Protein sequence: CASSSLGSGRSYNEQFF.

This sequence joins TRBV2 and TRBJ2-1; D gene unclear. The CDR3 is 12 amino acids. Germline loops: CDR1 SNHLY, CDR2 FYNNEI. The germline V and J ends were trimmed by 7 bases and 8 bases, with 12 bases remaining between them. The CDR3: CASMVPGYEQFF. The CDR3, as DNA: TGTGCCAGCATGGTTCCAGGTTATGAGCAGTTCTTC.

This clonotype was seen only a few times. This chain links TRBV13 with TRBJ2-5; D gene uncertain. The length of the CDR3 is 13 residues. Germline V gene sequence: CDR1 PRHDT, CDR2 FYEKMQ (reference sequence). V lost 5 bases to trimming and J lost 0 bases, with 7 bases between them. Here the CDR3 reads CASSPPDQETQYF. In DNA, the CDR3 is TGTGCCAGCAGCCCCCCGGACCAAGAGACCCAGTACTTC.

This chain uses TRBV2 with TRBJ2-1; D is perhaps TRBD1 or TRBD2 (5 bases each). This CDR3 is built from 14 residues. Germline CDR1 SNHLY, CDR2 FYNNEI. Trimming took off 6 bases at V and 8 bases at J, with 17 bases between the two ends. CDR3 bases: TGTGCCAGCAGAGTATCGTCCGGGGCTGATGAGCAGTTCTTC. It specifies CASRVSSGADEQFF.

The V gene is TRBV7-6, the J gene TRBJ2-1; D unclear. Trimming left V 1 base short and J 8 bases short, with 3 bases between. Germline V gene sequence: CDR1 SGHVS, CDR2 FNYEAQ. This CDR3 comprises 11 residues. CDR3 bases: TGTGCCAGCAGCTTAGGCCATGAGCAGTTCTTC. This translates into CASSLGHEQFF.

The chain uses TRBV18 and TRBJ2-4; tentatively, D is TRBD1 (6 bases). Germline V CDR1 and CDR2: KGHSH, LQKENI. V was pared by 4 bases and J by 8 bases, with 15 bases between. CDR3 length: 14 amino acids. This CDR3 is CASSRQGLPDIQYF. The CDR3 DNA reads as TGTGCCAGCTCACGGCAGGGGTTACCAGACATTCAGTACTTC.

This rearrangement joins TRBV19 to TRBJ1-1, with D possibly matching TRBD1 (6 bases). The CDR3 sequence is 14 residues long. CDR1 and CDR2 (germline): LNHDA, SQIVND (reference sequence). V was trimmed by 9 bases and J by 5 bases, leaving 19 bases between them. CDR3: CASRKGDRSTEAFF. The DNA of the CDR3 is TGTGCCAGCAGAAAGGGGGACCGAAGTACTGAAGCTTTCTTT.